This T cell receptor (beta chain) comes out of a study of CD8+ T cells in alopecia areata. Whole-study findings and limits: Alphabeta T cells residing in normal skin are also sequenced in scalp samples. The study found higher clonality in lesional than normal scalp, especially in alopecia totalis/universalis. Sharing of TCR sequences between patients (possibly for HLA-related reasons) was less clear than in mice.

RNA extraction was followed by reverse transcription into cDNA, which acted as the sequencing template. Assay: immunoSEQ multiplex PCR; the TCRdb copy retains only in-frame clones and omits some. This sample has a few hundred thousand clones; roughly three fifths occur once, and the top ten carry nearly 5%. Germline V lookup: CDR1 SQVTM, CDR2 ANQGSEA. Losses at the gene ends were 1 base for V and 4 bases for J; bases not matched to a gene: 15. CDR3 length: 17 amino acids. In regard to this clone: Its antigen is not known.

PBMCs, the starting material, were the source of sorted CD4+ and CD8+ T cells. The chain employs TRBV29-1 and TRBJ1-1; TRBD1 aligns across 7 bases. Material: CD8+ T cells sorted from blood. The TCR sequence derives from a human donor in good health. The CDR3 nucleotides read TGCAGCGTTGAAGGACCGGACAGGACGAGAGTCCGCACTGAAGCTTTCTTT. Translation: CSVEGPDRTRVRTEAFF.